This passage covers 14 T cell receptor beta chains from one sample sequenced in a study of OX40 agonist ivuxolimab in advanced cancers. Sequencing was performed with immunoSEQ multiplex PCR; in TCRdb, only in-frame clones are kept and a portion is missing. The data show around 62,000 clones, more than 75% seen once. The sequencing here drew on CD4+ or CD8+ T cells sorted from blood, taken in a trial of the OX40 agonist ivuxolimab. These receptors were collected from an adult with an advanced solid tumor such as melanoma, head and neck, liver or kidney cancer.

The chain employs TRBV5-1 and TRBJ2-7, with 8 bases lining up with TRBD1. V lost 2 bases, J lost 6 bases, and 7 bases stayed unmatched. This CDR3 spans 14 amino acids. Per the germline V gene, CDR1 is SGHRS and CDR2 is YFSETQ. The CDR3, as DNA: TGCGCCAGCAGCTTTAGGACAGGGTTATCCGAGCAGTACTTC. It is translated as CASSFRTGLSEQYF.

The CDR3, as DNA: TGTGCCAGGGGGTCTGGGGGGTCTCAAGAGACCCAGTACTTC. This encodes CARGSGGSQETQYF. The chain joins TRBV2 to TRBJ2-5; TRBD2 is a possible D gene (6 bases). Trimming cost V 9 bases and J 2 bases, with 16 bases left between them. Per the germline V gene, CDR1 is SNHLY and CDR2 is FYNNEI. The CDR3 spans 14 residues.

DNA of the CDR3: TGTGCCAGCAGCTTAGGGACAGGGATGCAGTACTTC. This codes for CASSLGTGMQYF. The J gene is TRBJ2-7, the V gene TRBV11-3, with 8 positions matching TRBD1. Per the germline V gene, CDR1 is SGHNT and CDR2 is YENEEA. This CDR3 has 12 residues. V shed 1 base and J 9 bases; nucleotides not matched to a gene: 2.

The chain joins TRBV28 to TRBJ2-3, with a weak D call TRBD2 (6 bases). The CDR3 is 16 amino acids. V was trimmed by 9 bases and J by 1 base, leaving 20 bases between them. CDR1 MDHEN and CDR2 SYDVKM come from the germline V gene. The CDR3, as DNA: TGTGCCAGAAAAAACTATCCTAGCGCCCGCACAGATACGCAGTATTTT. Its protein product is CARKNYPSARTDTQYF.

This chain connects TRBV29-1 to TRBJ2-7; no reliable D call. CDR3 length equals 13 residues. With 5 bases removed from V and 0 bases from J, the gap between germline ends came to 11 bases. Germline-derived CDR1 and CDR2 are SQVTM and ANQGSEA. CDR3 in amino acids: CSVRASSSYEQYF. CDR3 coding DNA: TGCAGCGTTCGGGCTAGTAGCTCCTACGAGCAGTACTTC.

The CDR3 loop reads CASSSTGDSYEQYF. CDR3 DNA: TGCGCCAGCAGCTCGACAGGGGATAGCTACGAGCAGTACTTC. The gene calls are TRBV5-1 and TRBJ2-7; TRBD1 agrees at 8 bases. This CDR3 region has 14 residues. V was pared by 3 bases and J by 3 bases, with 5 bases of the junction left unmatched. Germline-derived CDR1 and CDR2 are SGHRS and YFSETQ.

The V gene is TRBV11-2, the J gene TRBJ1-2; 12 nucleotides agree with TRBD1. CDR1 is SGHAT, CDR2 FQNNGV, per germline. J gave up 4 bases and V 0 bases, and 12 bases lay outside the gene matches. CDR3 length equals 19 residues. The CDR3 spells CASSLDRGTGGSGIYGYTF. In DNA, the CDR3 is TGTGCCAGCAGCTTAGATCGTGGGACAGGGGGCTCAGGCATCTATGGCTACACCTTC.

A single count supports this clone. V gene TRBV4-3 combines with J gene TRBJ2-1; D not certain. Germline values: CDR1 LGHNA, CDR2 YSLEER. The CDR3 loop spans 13 amino acids. Trimming took 1 base from V and 9 from J, leaving 10 bases between them. The CDR3 DNA reads as TGCGCCAGCAGCCAAGGGATAGCAGCTGAGCAGTTCTTC. It yields the protein CASSQGIAAEQFF.

The rearrangement links TRBV19 to TRBJ2-7; 9 bases are a match to TRBD2. Germline V CDR1 and CDR2: LNHDA, SQIVND (reference sequence). CDR3 length: 18 amino acids. V shed 3 bases, J shed 0 bases, and the junction held 12 bases outside the gene matches. CDR3 DNA sequence: TGTGCCAGTAGTATCAGAAGGACTAGCGAAACAAGCTCCTACGAGCAGTACTTC. Its protein is CASSIRRTSETSSYEQYF.

The chain carries TRBV5-1 and TRBJ2-3; TRBD2 matches 7 bases. There are 18 residues in the CDR3. After removal of 2 bases from V and 0 bases from J, the junction contained 12 bases not matched to a gene. CDR1 and CDR2 from the germline V gene are SGHRS and YFSETQ. CDR3 in DNA: TGCGCCAGCAGCTTCCGGACTAGTAGCTTAGGGAGCACAGATACGCAGTATTTT. Its protein is CASSFRTSSLGSTDTQYF.

The chain is built from TRBV18 and TRBJ1-1; D uncertain. The length of the CDR3 is 14 residues. CDR1 and CDR2 (germline): KGHSH, LQKENI. V lost 6 bases, J lost 4 bases, and 15 bases lay in between. The CDR3 spells CASSPEGRLTEAFF. The CDR3 bases are TGTGCCAGCTCCCCAGAAGGGCGGCTCACTGAAGCTTTCTTT.

This clone was seen a single time. The rearrangement joins TRBV28 to TRBJ2-4, with D unresolved. From germline, CDR1 is MDHEN and CDR2 SYDVKM. The V and J ends lost 3 bases and 8 bases respectively, with 14 bases between them. The CDR3 totals 14 residues. The CDR3 protein is CASSFTGFTYIQYF. The CDR3 DNA is TGTGCCAGCAGTTTCACCGGATTTACGTACATTCAGTACTTC.

This chain connects TRBV7-2 to TRBJ2-6; a possible D gene is TRBD2 (6 bases). V lost 0 bases and J lost 1, with 10 bases in between. Germline CDR1 is SGHTA and CDR2 is FQGNSA. The CDR3 contains 17 residues. CDR3 DNA: TGTGCCAGCAGCTTAGCAGGAGGGTATTCTGGGGCCAACGTCCTGACTTTC. Its translation is CASSLAGGYSGANVLTF.

CDR3 loop: CASTRFPSSYNSPLHF. The DNA for the CDR3 is TGTGCCAGCACCAGATTCCCGAGCTCCTATAATTCACCCCTCCACTTT. The chain is built from TRBV11-2 and TRBJ1-6; D not resolved. Trimming removed 7 bases at V and 0 bases at J, with 13 bases between. The CDR3 covers 16 residues. Germline CDR1 SGHAT, CDR2 FQNNGV.